This note documents a single T cell receptor beta chain sequence. Trimming cost V 3 bases and J 2 bases; bases outside gene matches: 6. Germline CDR1 is MGHRA and CDR2 is YSYEKL. The CDR3 spans 15 residues. Original processing notes: Scientists estimated how many nucleated cells there were by amplifying reference gene primers. The repertoire was sequenced with immunoSEQ multiplex PCR; TCRdb's copy has only in-frame clones and lacks some. That table gives V, J and clone size, and the DNA gave D and trimming. The sample consists of 130,000 to 150,000 clones, around 85% of them appearing once. This sample stems from a study of blood T cell repertoires in COVID-19. Study overall: Italy, Spain and the United States were the sources of the convalescent and acute COVID-19 samples. T cells, B-cell-depleted T cells, or PBMCs provided the cDNA or gDNA that served as material.

The receptor comes from a woman over 75 with acute or convalescent COVID-19. Sample: peripheral blood. V and J are TRBV4-1 and TRBJ2-7; 8 nucleotides align to TRBD1. CDR3: CASSQRQGHPYEQYF. DNA of the CDR3: TGCGCCAGCAGCCAGAGACAGGGGCATCCCTACGAGCAGTACTTC.